The rows below give T cell receptor beta chains drawn from one sample of a study of cytomegalovirus exposure and HLA in healthy donors. TCRdb's copy holds only in-frame clones and misses some; the assay was immunoSEQ multiplex PCR. The listing contains under 70,000 clones. Sequencing input: PBMCs. These receptors were collected from a woman in her 30s in good health and CMV-seropositive. Both conserved end residues are part of each CDR3. A D gene is named only where the DNA matches it firmly.

TRBV11-2	.	TRBJ2-7	CASRQFPPSYEQYF	TGTGCCAGCAGACAGTTTCCCCCTTCCTACGAGCAGTACTTC
TRBV30	.	TRBJ1-6	CAWSEKQGVYSPLHF	TGTGCCTGGAGCGAAAAACAGGGTGTCTATTCACCCCTCCACTTT
TRBV18	TRBD2	TRBJ2-5	CASSQGEGETQYF	TGTGCCAGCTCACAAGGGGAGGGGGAGACCCAGTACTTC
TRBV19	TRBD1	TRBJ1-1	CASTLRDRRATEAFF	TGTGCCAGTACCCTAAGGGACAGGCGTGCCACTGAAGCTTTCTTT
TRBV19	.	TRBJ2-7	CASSRERGIDEQYF	TGTGCCAGCTCTAGGGAAAGGGGAATCGACGAGCAGTACTTC
TRBV11-3	TRBD1	TRBJ2-3	CASSPRQGATDTQYF	TGTGCCAGCAGCCCCCGACAGGGGGCCACAGATACGCAGTATTTT
TRBV30	.	TRBJ1-2	CAWSENRDGYTF	TGTGCCTGGAGTGAAAACAGGGATGGCTACACCTTC
TRBV7-9	TRBD1	TRBJ1-2	CASSPGQGAGYTF	TGTGCCAGCAGCCCGGGACAGGGGGCCGGCTACACCTTC
TRBV27	TRBD1	TRBJ1-1	CASSPWTGSSTEAFF	TGTGCCAGCAGTCCGTGGACAGGGAGTAGCACTGAAGCTTTCTTT
TRBV30	TRBD1	TRBJ1-6	CAWSTGGSSPLHF	TGTGCCTGGTCGACAGGGGGTAGTTCACCCCTCCACTTT
TRBV23-1	.	TRBJ2-3	CASSQSEIFTDTQYF	TGCGCCAGCAGTCAATCGGAGATATTCACAGATACGCAGTATTTT
TRBV28	.	TRBJ2-7	CASSLAGSYEQYF	TGTGCCAGCAGTTTGGCAGGCTCCTACGAGCAGTACTTC
TRBV5-1	TRBD2	TRBJ2-5	CASSLVRTSGGATPLQETQYF	TGCGCCAGCAGCTTAGTCCGAACTAGCGGGGGGGCTACGCCCTTACAAGAGACCCAGTACTTC
TRBV25-1	.	TRBJ1-1	CASSVWGLNTEAFF	TGTGCCAGCAGTGTCTGGGGCCTCAACACTGAAGCTTTCTTT
TRBV30	.	TRBJ1-3	CAWTVGNTIYF	TGTGCCTGGACAGTTGGAAACACCATATATTTT
TRBV6-5	TRBD1	TRBJ2-1	CASSYYGTDNEQFF	TGTGCCAGCAGTTACTATGGGACAGACAATGAGCAGTTCTTC
TRBV27	.	TRBJ2-3	CASSYGVYTDTQYF	TGTGCCAGCAGTTACGGGGTTTACACAGATACGCAGTATTTT